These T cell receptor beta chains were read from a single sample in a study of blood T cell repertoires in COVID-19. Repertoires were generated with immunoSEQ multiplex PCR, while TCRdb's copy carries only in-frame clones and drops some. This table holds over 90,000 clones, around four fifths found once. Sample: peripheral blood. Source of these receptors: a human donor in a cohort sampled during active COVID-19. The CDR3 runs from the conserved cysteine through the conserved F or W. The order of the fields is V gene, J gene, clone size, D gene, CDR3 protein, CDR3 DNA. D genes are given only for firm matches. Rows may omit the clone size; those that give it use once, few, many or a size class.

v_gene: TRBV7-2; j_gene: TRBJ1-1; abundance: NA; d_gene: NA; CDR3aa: CASGGRNAEAFF; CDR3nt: TGTGCCAGCGGGGGCCGGAACGCTGAAGCTTTCTTT
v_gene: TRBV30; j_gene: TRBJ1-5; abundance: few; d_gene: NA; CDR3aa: CAYSTAINSNQPQHF; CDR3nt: TGTGCCTACTCGACAGCCATTAATAGCAATCAGCCCCAGCATTTT
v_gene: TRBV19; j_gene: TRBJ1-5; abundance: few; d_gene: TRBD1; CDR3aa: CASSGGGTGNQPQHF; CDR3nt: TGTGCCAGTAGTGGGGGTGGGACAGGTAATCAGCCCCAGCATTTT
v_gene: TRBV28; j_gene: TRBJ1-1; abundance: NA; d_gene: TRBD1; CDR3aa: CASSITGGYTEAFF; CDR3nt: TGTGCCAGCAGTATAACAGGGGGGTACACTGAAGCTTTCTTT
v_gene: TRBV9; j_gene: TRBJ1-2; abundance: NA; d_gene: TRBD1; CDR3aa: CASSVQQGNYGYTF; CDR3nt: TGTGCCAGCAGCGTTCAACAGGGGAACTATGGCTACACCTTC
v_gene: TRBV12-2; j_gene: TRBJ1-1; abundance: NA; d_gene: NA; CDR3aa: CASRLEGVEGRFF; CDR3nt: TGTGCAAGTCGCTTAGAAGGAGTGGAGGGGCGGTTCTTT
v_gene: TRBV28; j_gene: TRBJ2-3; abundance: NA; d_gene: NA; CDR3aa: CASSLGGLGSTDTQYF; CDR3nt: TGTGCCAGCAGTTTAGGCGGCCTAGGAAGCACAGATACGCAGTATTTT
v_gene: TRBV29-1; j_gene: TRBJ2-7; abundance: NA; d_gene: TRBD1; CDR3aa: CSVAVRQGRSEQYF; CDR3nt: TGCAGCGTTGCGGTTCGACAGGGGCGTTCCGAGCAGTACTTC
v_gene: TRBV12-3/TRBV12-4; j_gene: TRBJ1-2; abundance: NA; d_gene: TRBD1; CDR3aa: CASSTGGRGYTF; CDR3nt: TGTGCCAGCAGTACAGGGGGGAGGGGCTACACCTTC
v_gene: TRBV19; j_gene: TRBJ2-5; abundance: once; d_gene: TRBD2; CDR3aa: CASSTVLGGGETQYF; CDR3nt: TGTGCCAGTAGCACGGTTTTGGGCGGGGGGGAGACCCAGTACTTC
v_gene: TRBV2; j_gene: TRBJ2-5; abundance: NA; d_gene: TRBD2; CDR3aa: CASSVSGGQQTQYF; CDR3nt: TGTGCCAGCAGTGTGAGCGGGGGTCAGCAGACCCAGTACTTC
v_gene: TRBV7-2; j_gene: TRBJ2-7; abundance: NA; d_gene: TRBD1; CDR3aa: CASSPDRGPYEQYF; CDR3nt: TGTGCCAGCAGCCCGGACAGGGGGCCCTACGAGCAGTACTTC
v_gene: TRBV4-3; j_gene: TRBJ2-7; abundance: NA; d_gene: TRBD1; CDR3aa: CASSQLVSGGFYEQYF; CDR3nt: TGCGCCAGCAGCCAGTTGGTCTCAGGGGGCTTCTACGAGCAGTACTTC
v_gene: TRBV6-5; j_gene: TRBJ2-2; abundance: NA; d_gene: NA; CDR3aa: CASSTQGTGELFF; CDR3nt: TGTGCCAGCAGTACACAGGGCACCGGGGAGCTGTTTTTT
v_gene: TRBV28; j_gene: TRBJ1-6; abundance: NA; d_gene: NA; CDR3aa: CASRGRDNSPLHF; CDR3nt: TGTGCCAGCAGAGGCAGGGATAATTCACCCCTCCACTTT
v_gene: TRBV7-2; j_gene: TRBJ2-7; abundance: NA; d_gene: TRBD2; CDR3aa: CASSLWPGGDEQYF; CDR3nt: TGTGCCAGCAGCTTATGGCCGGGGGGAGACGAGCAGTACTTC
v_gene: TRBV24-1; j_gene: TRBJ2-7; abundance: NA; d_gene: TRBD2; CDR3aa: CATSDPGTSGYEQYF; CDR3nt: TGTGCCACCAGTGACCCAGGGACTAGCGGGTACGAGCAGTACTTC
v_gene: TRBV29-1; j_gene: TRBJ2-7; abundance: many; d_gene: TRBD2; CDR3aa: CSVLKLAGIFYEQYF; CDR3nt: TGCAGCGTTCTTAAGTTAGCGGGGATATTCTACGAGCAGTACTTC
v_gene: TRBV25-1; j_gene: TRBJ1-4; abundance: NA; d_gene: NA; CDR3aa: CASRGGGNEKLFF; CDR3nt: TGTGCCAGCAGGGGAGGTGGGAATGAAAAACTGTTTTTT
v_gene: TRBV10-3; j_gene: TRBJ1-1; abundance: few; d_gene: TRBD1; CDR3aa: CATRRGIQGTNTEAFF; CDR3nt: TGTGCCACCCGGAGGGGGATACAGGGGACCAACACTGAAGCTTTCTTT
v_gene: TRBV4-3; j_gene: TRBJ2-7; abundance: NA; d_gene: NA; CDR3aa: CASSQDAVPLAEQYF; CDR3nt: TGCGCCAGCAGCCAAGACGCGGTCCCGCTGGCAGAGCAGTACTTC
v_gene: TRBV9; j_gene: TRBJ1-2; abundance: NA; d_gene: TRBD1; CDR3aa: CASRQGFNGYTF; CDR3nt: TGTGCCAGCAGACAGGGGTTTAATGGCTACACCTTC
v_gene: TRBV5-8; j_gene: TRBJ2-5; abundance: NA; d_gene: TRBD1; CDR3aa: CASSIGQGGRLQETQYF; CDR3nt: TGTGCCAGCAGCATTGGACAGGGGGGGAGGCTTCAAGAGACCCAGTACTTC
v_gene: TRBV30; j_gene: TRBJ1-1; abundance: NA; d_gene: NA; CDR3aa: CAWSVGLRTDMNTEAFF; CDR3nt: TGTGCCTGGAGTGTAGGGCTTCGGACAGACATGAACACTGAAGCTTTCTTT
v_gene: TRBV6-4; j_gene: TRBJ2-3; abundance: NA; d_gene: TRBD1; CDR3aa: CASATGASTDTQYF; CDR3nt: TGTGCCAGCGCTACAGGGGCCAGCACAGATACGCAGTATTTT
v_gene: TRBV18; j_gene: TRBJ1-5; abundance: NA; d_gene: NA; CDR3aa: CASSPSRNQPQHF; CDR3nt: TGTGCCAGCTCACCATCGAGGAATCAGCCCCAGCATTTT
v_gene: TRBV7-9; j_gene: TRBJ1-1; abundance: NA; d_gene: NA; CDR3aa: CASSSSSGKAFF; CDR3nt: TGTGCCAGCAGCTCAAGTTCGGGAAAAGCTTTCTTT
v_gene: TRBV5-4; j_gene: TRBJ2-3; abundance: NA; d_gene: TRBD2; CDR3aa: CASSLSPLAGAATDTQYF; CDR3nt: TGTGCCAGCAGCTTGAGCCCCTTAGCGGGGGCCGCCACAGATACGCAGTATTTT
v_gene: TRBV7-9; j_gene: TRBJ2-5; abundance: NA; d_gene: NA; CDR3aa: CASSSWTVETQYF; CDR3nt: TGTGCCAGCAGCTCCTGGACAGTAGAGACCCAGTACTTC
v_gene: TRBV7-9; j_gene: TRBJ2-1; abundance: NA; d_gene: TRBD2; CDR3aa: CASSRGLAGYNEQFF; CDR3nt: TGTGCCAGCAGCCGCGGACTAGCGGGGTACAATGAGCAGTTCTTC
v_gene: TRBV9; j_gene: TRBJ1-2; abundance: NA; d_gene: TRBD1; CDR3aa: CASSATGQYGYTF; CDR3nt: TGTGCCAGCAGCGCGACGGGACAGTATGGCTACACCTTC
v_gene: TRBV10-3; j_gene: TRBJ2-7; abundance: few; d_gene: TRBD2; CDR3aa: CAPGGDYEQYF; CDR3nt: TGTGCCCCCGGGGGGGACTACGAGCAGTACTTC
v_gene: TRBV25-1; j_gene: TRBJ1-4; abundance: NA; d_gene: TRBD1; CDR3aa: CASSGLDRTNEKLFF; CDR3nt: TGTGCCAGCAGTGGGCTGGACAGGACTAATGAAAAACTGTTTTTT
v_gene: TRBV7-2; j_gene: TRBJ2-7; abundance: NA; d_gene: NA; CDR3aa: CASSPLNGPYEQYF; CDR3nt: TGTGCCAGCAGCCCTCTTAATGGGCCATACGAGCAGTACTTC
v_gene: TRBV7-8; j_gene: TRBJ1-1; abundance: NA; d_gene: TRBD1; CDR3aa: CASSLAFSGQEAFF; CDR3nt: TGTGCCAGCAGCTTAGCCTTCTCGGGACAGGAAGCTTTCTTT
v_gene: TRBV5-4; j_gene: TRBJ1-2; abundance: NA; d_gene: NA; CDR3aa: CASSLDTLRGSGGYTF; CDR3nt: TGTGCCAGCAGCTTGGACACACTCAGGGGTTCGGGAGGCTACACCTTC
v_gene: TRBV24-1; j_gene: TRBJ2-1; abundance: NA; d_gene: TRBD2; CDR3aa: CATSDRGTSGGNEQFF; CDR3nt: TGTGCCACCAGTGATCGCGGGACTAGCGGAGGCAATGAGCAGTTCTTC
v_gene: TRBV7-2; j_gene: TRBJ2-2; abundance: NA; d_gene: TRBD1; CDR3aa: CASSLQGNRDRGQGGELFF; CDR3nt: TGTGCCAGCAGCTTACAGGGAAACCGGGACAGGGGGCAGGGCGGGGAGCTGTTTTTT
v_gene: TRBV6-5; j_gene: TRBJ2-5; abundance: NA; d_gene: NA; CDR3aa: CASSYSLAGYQETQYF; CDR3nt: TGTGCCAGCAGTTACTCTCTCGCGGGGTACCAAGAGACCCAGTACTTC
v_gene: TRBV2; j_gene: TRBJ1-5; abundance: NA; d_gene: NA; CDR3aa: CASSSGNQPQHF; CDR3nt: TGTGCCAGCAGTTCTGGCAATCAGCCCCAGCATTTT
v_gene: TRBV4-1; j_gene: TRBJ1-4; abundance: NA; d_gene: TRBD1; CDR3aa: CASSKGQGSVPNEKLFF; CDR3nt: TGCGCCAGCAGCAAGGGACAGGGGAGTGTCCCTAATGAAAAACTGTTTTTT
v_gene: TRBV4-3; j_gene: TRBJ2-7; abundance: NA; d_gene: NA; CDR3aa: CASSETSTSHYEQYF; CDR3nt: TGCGCCAGCAGCGAGACGAGCACTAGCCACTACGAGCAGTACTTC
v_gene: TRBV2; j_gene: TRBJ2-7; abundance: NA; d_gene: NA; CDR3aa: CASSEPGGSEQYF; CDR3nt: TGTGCCAGCAGTGAACCGGGGGGCTCCGAGCAGTACTTC
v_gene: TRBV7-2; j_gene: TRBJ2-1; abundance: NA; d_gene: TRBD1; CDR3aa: CAIKGGPGRYEQFF; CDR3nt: TGTGCCATCAAAGGGGGCCCGGGTCGTTATGAGCAGTTCTTC
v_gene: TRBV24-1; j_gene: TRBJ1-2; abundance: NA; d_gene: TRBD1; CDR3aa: CATRRGTGSIFYGYTF; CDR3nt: TGTGCCACCAGGAGAGGGACAGGGAGTATATTTTATGGCTACACCTTC
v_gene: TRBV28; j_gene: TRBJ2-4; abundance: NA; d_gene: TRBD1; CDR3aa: CASIDRGKNIQYF; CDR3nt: TGTGCCAGCATCGACAGGGGCAAAAACATTCAGTACTTC
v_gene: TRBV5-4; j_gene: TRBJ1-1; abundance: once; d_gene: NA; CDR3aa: CASSLGGPGGNTEAFF; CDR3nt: TGTGCCAGCAGCTTGGGGGGTCCCGGGGGGAACACTGAAGCTTTCTTT
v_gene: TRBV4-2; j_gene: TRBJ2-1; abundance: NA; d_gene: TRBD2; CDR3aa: CASSQLAGGLRDEQFF; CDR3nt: TGTGCCAGCAGCCAATTGGCGGGGGGGCTTAGGGATGAGCAGTTCTTC
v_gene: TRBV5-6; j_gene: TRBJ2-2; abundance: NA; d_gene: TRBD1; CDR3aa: CASNRRTGVKTGELFF; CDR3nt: TGTGCCAGCAACCGACGGACAGGGGTTAAGACCGGGGAGCTGTTTTTT
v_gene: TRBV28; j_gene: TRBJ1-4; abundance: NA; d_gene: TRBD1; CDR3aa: CASWEDRNEKLFF; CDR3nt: TGTGCCAGCTGGGAGGACAGGAATGAAAAACTGTTTTTT
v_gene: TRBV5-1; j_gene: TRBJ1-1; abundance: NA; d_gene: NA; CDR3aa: CASSLFGGSNTEAFF; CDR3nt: TGCGCCAGCAGCTTGTTCGGGGGATCTAACACTGAAGCTTTCTTT
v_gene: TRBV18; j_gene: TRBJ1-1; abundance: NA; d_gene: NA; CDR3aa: CASSPPVFRGTEAFF; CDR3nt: TGTGCCAGCTCACCACCGGTTTTTAGGGGCACTGAAGCTTTCTTT
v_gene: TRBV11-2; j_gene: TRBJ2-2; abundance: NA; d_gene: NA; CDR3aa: CASSLDYSSGELFF; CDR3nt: TGTGCCAGCAGCTTAGACTATTCCTCCGGGGAGCTGTTTTTT
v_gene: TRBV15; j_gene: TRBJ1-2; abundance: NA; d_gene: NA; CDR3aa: CATAREGVYYGYTF; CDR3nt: TGTGCCACGGCTAGGGAGGGGGTATACTATGGCTACACCTTC
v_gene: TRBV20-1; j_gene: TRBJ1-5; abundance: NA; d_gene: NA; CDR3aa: CSASRQRNQPQHF; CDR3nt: TGCAGTGCTAGTCGACAGAGAAATCAGCCCCAGCATTTT